This entry lists 24 T cell receptor beta chains sequenced from one sample in a study of cytomegalovirus exposure and HLA in healthy donors. PCR amplification relied on 60 Vbeta primers (plus 13 Jbeta primers). TCRdb's table, derived via immunoSEQ multiplex PCR, lists solely in-frame clones and lacks some. Here the sample spans about 160,000 clones, roughly 80% being singletons. Sequenced material: PBMCs. The source is a boy aged 2 to 10 in good health and CMV-seronegative.

The V call is TRBV2, the J call TRBJ1-2, with no clear D. The CDR3 spans 13 residues. Trimming took 8 bases from V and 2 from J, leaving 12 bases between them. Germline V lookup: CDR1 SNHLY, CDR2 FYNNEI. DNA of the CDR3: TGTGCCAGCGAACGGACTGAAAACTATGGCTACACCTTC. Translated, it gives CASERTENYGYTF.

This sequence joins TRBV4-2 and TRBJ2-7; 7 nucleotides line up with TRBD2. There are 19 residues in the CDR3. The junction had 18 bases not matched to a gene; V was cut back by 0 bases and J by 4 bases. Per germline, CDR1 LGHNA and CDR2 YNFKEQ. CDR3 protein: CASSQDLKLVAGRSYEQYF. CDR3 nucleotide sequence: TGTGCCAGCAGCCAAGATCTTAAGTTGGTAGCGGGTCGCTCTTACGAGCAGTACTTC.

This clone has more than one count but fewer than ten. The chain has TRBV7-3 and TRBJ2-3, with D possibly being TRBD2 (6 bases). With 4 bases removed from V and 1 base from J, the gap between germline ends came to 15 bases. This CDR3 is 16 amino acids long. Per the germline V gene, CDR1 is SGHTA and CDR2 is FQGTGA. CDR3 region: CASSSSTSDGTDTQYF. CDR3 DNA sequence: TGTGCCAGCAGCTCCTCGACTAGTGACGGCACAGATACGCAGTATTTT.

This sequence joins TRBV30 and TRBJ1-1; 8 bases align to TRBD1. This CDR3 spans 13 amino acids. The ends lost 2 bases at V and 5 bases at J; junction bases unmatched: 4. Germline V gene lookup returns CDR1 GTSNPN and CDR2 SVGIG (reference sequence). The CDR3 loop is CAWSRTGLTEAFF. CDR3 coding DNA: TGTGCCTGGAGTAGGACAGGGTTAACTGAAGCTTTCTTT.

This clone was observed a single time. This rearrangement joins TRBV14 to TRBJ2-7; 7 nucleotides match TRBD2. Germline values: CDR1 SGHDN, CDR2 FVKESK. With 0 bases clipped from V and 1 base from J, the junction kept 9 bases outside the gene matches. The CDR3 is 17 residues long. The CDR3 nucleotides are TGTGCCAGCAGCCAAGATAAGGCTAGCGGCCTATCCTACGAGCAGTACTTC. It codes for CASSQDKASGLSYEQYF. Together with reference TRBV14 and TRBJ2-7, the CDR3 gives the full variable domain: EAGVTQFPSHSVIEKGQTVTLRCDPISGHDNLYWYRRVMGKEIKFLLHFVKESKQDESGMPNNRFLAERTGGTYSTLKVQPAELEDSGVYFCASSQDKASGLSYEQYFGPGTRLTVT.

This clone came up once. V gene TRBV5-3 combines with J gene TRBJ1-3; tentatively, D is TRBD1 (5 bases). TRBV5-3 is treated as an ORF (open reading frame) with a function not yet certain. Trimming removed 0 bases from V and 0 bases from J, with 13 bases in between. This CDR3 comprises 17 residues. The CDR3 bases are TGTGCCAGAAGCTTGGCTCTGGACACTTACTCTGGAAACACCATATATTTT. Protein: CARSLALDTYSGNTIYF.

V and J are TRBV2 and TRBJ2-5; TRBD2 agrees at 8 bases. Germline V CDR1 and CDR2: SNHLY, FYNNEI. This CDR3 contains 12 residues. Trimming at V came to 7 bases and at J to 4 bases, leaving 2 bases not matched to a gene. The CDR3 DNA sequence: TGTGCCAGCACCCTAGCGGGAGAGACCCAGTACTTC. Protein product: CASTLAGETQYF.

The rearrangement links TRBV6-1 to TRBJ2-5, with a weak D call TRBD2 (5 bases). Germline CDR1 and CDR2: MNHNS and SASEGT. The CDR3 loop spans 13 amino acids. The CDR3 region is CGAVVATLETQYF. The CDR3 coding sequence is TGTGGGGCGGTAGTAGCGACCTTGGAGACCCAGTACTTC.

The V and J genes are TRBV29-1 and TRBJ2-7, with 12 bases that match TRBD2. There are 13 residues in the CDR3. Germline trimming cut 6 bases from V and 1 base from J; bases unmatched to any gene: 1. Germline loops: CDR1 SQVTM, CDR2 ANQGSEA. CDR3 loop: CSVTSGRSYEQYF. The CDR3 bases are TGCAGCGTCACTAGCGGGAGGTCCTACGAGCAGTACTTC.

The gene calls are TRBV5-1 and TRBJ2-1; 10 nucleotides agree with TRBD2. This CDR3 is 15 amino acids long. Germline V CDR1 and CDR2: SGHRS, YFSETQ. V trimming: 2 bases; J trimming: 2 bases; junction bases outside the gene matches: 1. CDR3 sequence: CASSLGTSAYNEQFF. CDR3 coding DNA: TGCGCCAGCAGCTTAGGGACTAGCGCCTACAATGAGCAGTTCTTC.

A few counts support this clone. The chain carries TRBV6-5 and TRBJ2-7; the D gene is possibly TRBD1 (6 bases). Germline values: CDR1 MNHEY, CDR2 SVGAGI. CDR3 length: 14 residues. Deletions cut 7 bases from V and 6 bases from J, with 19 bases between. The CDR3 spells CASKSSQGKGEQYF. As DNA, the CDR3 is TGTGCCAGCAAATCATCACAGGGTAAGGGCGAGCAGTACTTC.

The CDR3 sequence: CASSEGVGTQYF. In DNA, the CDR3 is TGCGCCAGCAGTGAAGGGGTTGGGACCCAGTACTTC. The rearrangement joins TRBV10-2 to TRBJ2-5; tentatively, D is TRBD1 (5 bases). Germline CDR1 is WSHSY and CDR2 is SAAADI. The length of the CDR3 is 12 residues. The V gene lost 3 bases and the J gene lost 7 bases, with 9 bases spanning the gap.

The chain is built from TRBV6-6 and TRBJ2-5, with D perhaps TRBD2 (6 bases). The end of the DNA is better explained by TRBJ2-7, so the J call may be wrong. In germline, CDR1 is MNHNY, CDR2 SVGAGI (reference sequence). This CDR3 contains 14 residues. CDR3 residues: CASTSQEGSYEQYF. In DNA, the CDR3 is TGTGCCAGCACGAGTCAGGAGGGATCCTACGAGCAGTACTTC.

This clone is a singleton in its sample. The gene calls are TRBV6-4 and TRBJ2-3; D remains ambiguous. Between the trimmed V and J ends, which lost 4 bases and 3 bases, there was a span of 11 bases. CDR1 is MRHNA, CDR2 SNTAGT, per germline. This CDR3 has 14 residues. The chain's CDR3 is CASSVFPRTDTQYF. In DNA form, the CDR3 reads TGTGCCAGCAGTGTCTTCCCCAGGACAGATACGCAGTATTTT.

The rearrangement uses TRBV19 and TRBJ2-7; 7 bases are a match to TRBD2. CDR1 and CDR2 (germline): LNHDA, SQIVND (reference sequence). Trimming removed 2 bases from V and 2 bases from J; junction bases left unmatched: 6. CDR3 length equals 15 residues. CDR3 residues: CASSILSGVTYEQYF. The DNA for the CDR3 is TGTGCCAGTAGTATACTGAGCGGGGTTACCTACGAGCAGTACTTC.

The chain is built from TRBV6-5 and TRBJ2-7; D is ambiguous. The CDR3 sequence is 14 residues long. Germline-derived CDR1 and CDR2 are MNHEY and SVGAGI. Trimming stripped 0 bases from V and 5 bases from J, with 11 bases between. The CDR3 coding sequence is TGTGCCAGCAGTTACTCGAAACGGAGCGACGAGCAGTACTTC. It is translated as CASSYSKRSDEQYF.

This clone was counted once. V usage is TRBV4-2 and J usage is TRBJ2-3; 7 nucleotides align to TRBD2. The CDR3 covers 15 residues. Germline trimming cut 4 bases from V and 2 bases from J; bases unmatched to any gene: 6. Germline CDR1 LGHNA, CDR2 YNFKEQ. The CDR3 coding sequence is TGTGCCAGCAGCCTTGAGGGAGGGCCCACAGATACGCAGTATTTT. Protein product: CASSLEGGPTDTQYF.

This clone showed up just a few times. The CDR3 coding sequence is TGTGCCAGCGGGGGACAGGTTAGCTACGAGCAGTACTTC. Protein: CASGGQVSYEQYF. The chain joins TRBV19 to TRBJ2-7; 8 bases are shared with TRBD1. This CDR3 has 13 amino acids. With V trimmed by 9 bases and J by 3 bases, 7 bases remained unmatched. Germline CDR1 and CDR2: LNHDA and SQIVND (reference sequence).

The chain uses TRBV7-9 and TRBJ2-1; 9 bases line up with TRBD2. V was clipped by 5 bases and J by 3 bases; unmatched bases: 8. CDR3 length: 16 amino acids. In germline, CDR1 is SEHNR, CDR2 FQNEAQ (reference sequence). In DNA, the CDR3 is TGTGCCAGCAGCCCGAGGGGTAGCGGGAGCTACAATGAGCAGTTCTTC. Its protein is CASSPRGSGSYNEQFF.

V and J are TRBV6-1 and TRBJ2-3; D is perhaps TRBD1 (6 bases). The V gene's germline CDR1 is MNHNS and CDR2 SASEGT. The ends were cut back, 4 bases at V and 4 bases at J, with 15 bases in the middle. The CDR3 consists of 15 residues. CDR3 in amino acids: CASSAGTLGSDTQYF. CDR3 coding DNA: TGTGCCAGCAGTGCTGGGACACTGGGATCAGATACGCAGTATTTT.

V is TRBV5-1 and J is TRBJ2-1; 7 bases match TRBD1. The germline gives CDR1 SGHRS, CDR2 YFSETQ. The CDR3 covers 15 residues. J lost 5 bases, V lost 1 base, and 6 bases had no gene match. The CDR3 reads CASSLIGTADNEQFF. As DNA, the CDR3 is TGCGCCAGCAGCTTGATTGGGACAGCGGACAATGAGCAGTTCTTC.

The chain is built from TRBV6-1 and TRBJ1-2; D is unresolved. This CDR3 has 13 amino acids. V lost 4 bases, J lost 4 bases, and 10 bases lay in between. Germline CDR1 reads MNHNS; CDR2 reads SASEGT. The CDR3 coding sequence is TGTGCCAGCAGTGGACGGCAGGCCTATGGCTACACCTTC. Translating it yields CASSGRQAYGYTF.

The chain couples TRBV5-4 to TRBJ1-3, with D possibly matching TRBD1 (5 bases). This CDR3 is built from 15 residues. The V end lost 6 bases, the J end lost 4 bases, and 17 bases lay between the germline ends. Per germline, CDR1 SGHNT and CDR2 YYREEE (reference sequence). The CDR3 sequence is CASNVNGGIGNTIYF. The DNA of the CDR3 is TGTGCCAGCAACGTCAACGGGGGGATCGGAAACACCATATATTTT.

This clone was counted only a few times. The rearrangement joins TRBV2 to TRBJ2-5; D unresolved. The DNA end is a closer match to TRBJ2-7, so the J assignment may be wrong. In germline, CDR1 is SNHLY, CDR2 FYNNEI. The CDR3 sequence is 12 residues long. In DNA, the CDR3 is TGTGCCAGCACGAGCGACTCCTACGAGCAGTACTTC. Its protein product is CASTSDSYEQYF.